These 7 T cell receptor beta chains were all obtained from the same sample, sequenced in a study of control samples from healthy donors and cancer patients. Sequencing used immunoSEQ multiplex PCR; TCRdb keeps in-frame clones, though not all of them. This repertoire shows about 270,000 clones, around 80% found once; its top ten account for 10% to 15%. Sequencing was done on a sample of PBMCs. These receptors all come from a woman aged 55-70 years with lung cancer.

The CDR3 nucleotides read TGTGCCAGCTCTTTTACAGGCTACTCCGGGGAGCTGTTTTTT. Amino acids: CASSFTGYSGELFF. The chain is built from TRBV18 and TRBJ2-2, with TRBD1 as a possible D gene (5 bases). CDR1 KGHSH and CDR2 LQKENI come from the germline V gene. The CDR3 totals 14 residues. V lost 6 bases and J 6 bases, leaving 14 bases between the germline ends.

V gene TRBV15 combines with J gene TRBJ2-3; 9 positions agree with TRBD1. The germline gives CDR1 LNHNV, CDR2 YYDKDF (reference sequence). V was pared by 0 bases and J by 4 bases, with 2 bases of the junction left unmatched. This CDR3 is built from 15 residues. The CDR3 region has the DNA TGTGCCACCAGCAGAGATCGACAGGGGGCAGATACGCAGTATTTT. This gives the protein CATSRDRQGADTQYF.

The V call is TRBV19, the J call TRBJ1-1; 8 nucleotides line up with TRBD1. The ends lost 4 bases at V and 6 bases at J; junction bases unmatched: 7. The length of the CDR3 is 14 residues. Germline loops: CDR1 LNHDA, CDR2 SQIVND (reference sequence). The CDR3 protein is CASSSRQGLAEAFF. CDR3 coding DNA: TGTGCCAGTAGTAGTCGACAGGGGCTCGCTGAAGCTTTCTTT.

V usage is TRBV5-1 and J usage is TRBJ2-7; no definite D call. The CDR3 sequence is 12 residues long. Trimming left V 3 bases short and J 1 base short, with 5 bases between. Germline V lookup: CDR1 SGHRS, CDR2 YFSETQ. This chain's CDR3 is CASSSESYEQYF. The CDR3 DNA follows: TGCGCCAGCAGCTCGGAGTCCTACGAGCAGTACTTC.

The rearrangement links TRBV7-9 to TRBJ1-2, with TRBD1 as a possible D gene (6 bases). From germline, CDR1 is SEHNR and CDR2 FQNEAQ (reference sequence). The CDR3 runs to 16 residues. The V end lost 5 bases, the J end lost 6 bases, and 22 bases lay between the germline ends. CDR3 region: CASSRFGQHQRDGYTF. In nucleotides, the CDR3 is TGTGCCAGCAGCCGATTTGGACAGCACCAACGTGATGGCTACACCTTC.

Comment on this clone: One junction end does not reproduce the germline sequence, and a read error may be involved. This chain uses TRBV5-1 with TRBJ2-5; possible D gene TRBD1, 6 bases. Germline loops: CDR1 SGHRS, CDR2 YFSETQ. This CDR3 region has 13 residues. CDR3 nucleotides: TGCGCCAGCAGGTTGGACAGCCAAGAGACCCAGTACTTC. Translation: CASRLDSQETQYF.

Turning to this clone: This may be a read error, as it is one base from a much larger clone. V usage is TRBV6-1 and J usage is TRBJ1-2; possible D gene TRBD1, 5 bases. Per germline, CDR1 MNHNS and CDR2 SASEGT. CDR3 size: 13 residues. The CDR3 region has the DNA TGTGCCAGCATTGAACAGGAGAACTATGGCTACACCTTC. It is translated as CASIEQENYGYTF.